This section outlines one TCR beta chain sequence together with its context. Authors' methods: It was from reference gene primer amplification that nucleated cell counts were estimated. Sequencing was performed with immunoSEQ multiplex PCR; in TCRdb, only in-frame clones are kept and a portion is missing. The V and J calls and clone size are taken from that table; D and trimming were inferred from the DNA. The sample comprises 90,000 to 120,000 clones, 80% to 95% of which are singletons, and more than 0.85% rests with the top ten. The data originate from a study of blood T cell repertoires in COVID-19. Study-level background: T cells, B-cell-depleted T cells, or PBMCs supplied cDNA or gDNA.

The CDR3 has 11 residues. CDR1 is LNHDA and CDR2 is SQIVND in the germline V gene (reference sequence). Trimming took off 1 base at V and 10 bases at J, with 5 bases between the two ends. V usage is TRBV19 and J usage is TRBJ2-4; D perhaps matches TRBD2 (5 bases). This clonotype originated in a man in his 60s with acute or convalescent COVID-19. Sample: peripheral blood. In DNA, the CDR3 is TGTGCCAGTAGTATAGCGGGGATTCAGTACTTC. As protein: CASSIAGIQYF.